Presented here are 18 T cell receptor beta chains from one specimen sequenced in a study of T cells after yellow fever vaccination. TCRdb re-analysed the 5' RACE reads in MiXCR, keeping a single row per CDR3 protein. The sample contains roughly 320,000 distinct CDR3 sequences, 9.5% to 12% of which appear only once. The input for sequencing was CD4+ T cells sorted from PBMCs, taken 45 days after the yellow fever booster vaccination. The receptors were gathered from a young man who received the YFV17D yellow fever vaccine.

This clonotype was seen a handful of times. This chain connects TRBV11-2 to TRBJ2-1; D might be TRBD1 or TRBD2, each matching 7 bases. From germline, CDR1 is SGHAT and CDR2 FQNNGV. This CDR3 spans 17 amino acids. Trimming cost V 1 base and J 9 bases, with 22 bases left between them. The CDR3 nucleotides are TGTGCCAGCAGCTTAGCCGTTAATCAGGGGGGGAGAAGTGAGCAGTTCTTC. It encodes CASSLAVNQGGRSEQFF.

This rearrangement joins TRBV28 to TRBJ2-7; 7 bases match TRBD1. Trimming removed 3 bases from V and 5 bases from J; junction bases left unmatched: 16. CDR3 length: 17 residues. Germline CDR1 reads MDHEN; CDR2 reads SYDVKM. The CDR3 loop reads CASSFGGLSGGSHEQYF. CDR3 bases: TGTGCCAGCAGTTTCGGTGGCTTATCAGGGGGTTCCCACGAGCAGTACTTC.

The chain carries TRBV20-1 and TRBJ1-1; 10 nucleotides align to TRBD1. V lost 3 bases and J lost 1; bases outside the gene matches: 11. The CDR3 contains 17 residues. CDR1 is DFQATT, CDR2 SNEGSKA, per germline (reference sequence). CDR3 residues: CSARTGGIVVRNTEAFF. In nucleotides, the CDR3 is TGCAGTGCTAGGACAGGGGGCATCGTCGTTCGGAACACTGAAGCTTTCTTT.

The chain joins TRBV5-1 to TRBJ2-7, with TRBD1 matching over 8 bases. Germline V gene data show CDR1 as SGHRS and CDR2 as YFSETQ. CDR3 length: 14 amino acids. V was pared by 4 bases and J by 3 bases, with 6 bases of the junction left unmatched. CDR3 in DNA: TGCGCCAGCAGCCCAACAGGACAGGGCTACGAGCAGTACTTC. It is translated as CASSPTGQGYEQYF.

V and J are TRBV12-3 or TRBV12-4 and TRBJ1-2; D possibly corresponds to TRBD1 (6 bases). V was cut by 3 bases and J by 5 bases, with 16 bases left in between. The CDR3 consists of 15 residues. The CDR3 coding sequence is TGTGCCAGCAGTTTTGGAGGGGGAACCCTATATGGCTACACCTTC. Translated: CASSFGGGTLYGYTF.

The chain couples TRBV5-4 to TRBJ2-3; 13 nucleotides line up with TRBD2. The CDR3 is 18 residues long. The ends lost 4 bases at V and 0 bases at J; junction bases unmatched: 8. Germline V gene data show CDR1 as SGHNT and CDR2 as YYREEE (reference sequence). CDR3 DNA: TGTGCCAGCAGCCGCCGACTAGCGGGGGGCCTTAGCACAGATACGCAGTATTTT. It specifies CASSRRLAGGLSTDTQYF. The full variable domain, in which reference TRBV5-4 and TRBJ2-3 provide the parts outside the CDR3, is ETGVTQSPTHLIKTRGQQVTLRCSSQSGHNTVSWYQQALGQGPQFIFQYYREEENGRGNFPPRFSGLQFPNYSSELNVNALELDDSALYLCASSRRLAGGLSTDTQYFGPGTRLTVL.

There are a few counts of this clonotype. The chain employs TRBV5-6 and TRBJ2-3; 8 bases are a match to TRBD2. The germline CDR1 and CDR2 sequences are SGHDT and YYEEEE. There are 15 residues in the CDR3. V was clipped by 3 bases and J by 7 bases; unmatched bases: 10. For the CDR3, the DNA is TGTGCCAGCAGCTGGACTAGCCAATTCCGCTATACGCAGTATTTT. It is translated as CASSWTSQFRYTQYF.

This clonotype was picked up a small number of times. CDR3 DNA sequence: TGCAGTGCTAGAGATCACGGGGGACGGGCGAACACTGAAGCTTTCTTT. Translated, it gives CSARDHGGRANTEAFF. V and J are TRBV20-1 and TRBJ1-1, with D perhaps matching TRBD1 (5 bases). In germline, CDR1 is DFQATT, CDR2 SNEGSKA (reference sequence). The CDR3 runs 16 residues. Trimming took 0 bases from V and 1 from J, leaving 15 bases between them.

In DNA form, the CDR3 reads TGTGCCAGCAGGGGCGTCGGGGGGTTACTCCGCACCGGGGAGCTGTTTTTT. This translates into CASRGVGGLLRTGELFF. This rearrangement joins TRBV6-2 or TRBV6-3 to TRBJ2-2; 7 bases agree with TRBD2. CDR3 length: 17 amino acids. The V gene's germline CDR1 is MNHEY and CDR2 SVGEGT. Trimming cost V 6 bases and J 4 bases; bases outside gene matches: 14.

In this sample, this clonotype turned up a few times. The gene calls are TRBV4-1 and TRBJ2-3; 10 nucleotides agree with TRBD2. Germline assignment: CDR1 MGHRA and CDR2 YSYEKL. J lost 2 bases, V lost 0 bases, and 8 bases had no gene match. The CDR3 length is 18 residues. The CDR3 protein is CASSQDSLAGAITDTQYF. The CDR3 DNA reads as TGCGCCAGCAGCCAAGATAGCCTAGCGGGGGCCATCACAGATACGCAGTATTTT.

The chain couples TRBV7-2 to TRBJ1-2; TRBD1 matches at 8 bases. The CDR3 loop spans 16 amino acids. The junction had 15 bases not matched to a gene; V was cut back by 4 bases and J by 8 bases. CDR1 and CDR2 from the germline V gene are SGHTA and FQGNSA. CDR3 nucleotides: TGTGCCAGCAGCTCTTCAGGACAGGGTTTATACGGCGGCTACACCTTC. The encoded protein is CASSSSGQGLYGGYTF.

This clonotype showed up just a few times. The chain is built from TRBV7-2 and TRBJ1-3; D unresolved. The germline CDR1 and CDR2 sequences are SGHTA and FQGNSA. This CDR3 is built from 13 residues. V lost 6 bases and J 4 bases, leaving 10 bases between the germline ends. CDR3 residues: CASSVGLGNTIYF. In DNA form, the CDR3 reads TGTGCCAGCAGTGTGGGGTTAGGAAACACCATATATTTT.

V gene TRBV7-8 combines with J gene TRBJ1-1, with a possible D match to TRBD1 (5 bases). V was trimmed by 5 bases and J by 8 bases, leaving 12 bases between them. Looked up from germline, CDR1 is SGHVS and CDR2 is FQNEAQ. The CDR3 runs to 12 residues. The CDR3 DNA reads as TGTGCCAGCAGCGACGGACCAGGGGAAGCTTTCTTT. This encodes CASSDGPGEAFF.

The table lists this clonotype with a few counts. This chain uses TRBV6-2 or TRBV6-3 with TRBJ1-1; D ambiguous. Germline CDR1 reads MNHEY; CDR2 reads SVGEGT. This CDR3 spans 15 amino acids. The germline V and J ends were trimmed by 5 bases and 8 bases, with 21 bases remaining between them. In nucleotides, the CDR3 is TGTGCCAGCAGTACCCCGGGCTCAGCCCCCATCGAAGCTTTCTTT. Amino acids: CASSTPGSAPIEAFF.

This clonotype was recorded a few times. This chain joins TRBV3-1 and TRBJ2-3, with 8 nucleotides matching TRBD2. V lost 4 bases and J lost 6; bases outside the gene matches: 3. Germline assignment: CDR1 LGHDT and CDR2 YNNKEL (reference sequence). The CDR3 spans 13 residues. CDR3 sequence: CASSRRLADTQYF. The CDR3 region has the DNA TGTGCCAGCAGCCGCCGACTAGCGGATACGCAGTATTTT.

This rearrangement joins TRBV6-1 to TRBJ2-5; D not resolved. This CDR3 is 13 amino acids long. CDR1 and CDR2 (germline): MNHNS, SASEGT. Trimming pared 6 bases from V and 5 bases from J, leaving 13 bases between. CDR3 bases: TGTGCCAGCAGCACCGGCCTCAGGGAGACCCAGTACTTC. The encoded protein is CASSTGLRETQYF.

The CDR3 reads CASSYSGAYQETQYF. Written as DNA, the CDR3 is TGTGCCAGCAGTTACTCGGGAGCTTACCAAGAGACCCAGTACTTC. This chain links TRBV6-2 or TRBV6-3 with TRBJ2-5; D may be TRBD2 (5 bases). V shed 0 bases and J shed 0 bases, with 8 bases lying between them. The germline gives CDR1 MNHEY, CDR2 SVGEGT. The CDR3 runs 15 residues.

This clonotype was counted between two and nine times. The chain carries TRBV20-1 and TRBJ1-2; 7 bases are shared with TRBD1. This CDR3 has 14 residues. Germline lookup yields CDR1 DFQATT and CDR2 SNEGSKA (reference sequence). V lost 5 bases and J lost 3; bases outside the gene matches: 9. The CDR3: CSAPETGFHYGYTF. The CDR3 DNA reads as TGCAGTGCTCCAGAGACAGGGTTTCACTATGGCTACACCTTC.